This T cell receptor beta chain was recorded in a study of cytotoxic CD8 clonotypes in ibrutinib-treated CLL. About 2 micrograms of genomic DNA (from cryopreserved PBMCs) were used for TCR beta libraries. The germline V gene has CDR1 DFQATT and CDR2 SNEGSKA (reference sequence). V gave up 2 bases and J gave up 5 bases, with 4 bases separating them. The length of the CDR3 is 10 residues. Method: immunoSEQ multiplex PCR; TCRdb's copy keeps in-frame clones and lacks some. The table includes roughly 220,000 clones, roughly 65% detected once. The chain carries TRBV20-1 and TRBJ2-7; no firm D call. Sequencing was performed on PBMCs, taken after 12 months of ibrutinib treatment. The TCR was taken from a human donor with chronic lymphocytic leukemia. CDR3 in amino acids: CSARINEQYF. CDR3 nucleotides: TGCAGTGCTAGAATTAACGAGCAGTACTTC.